These 25 T cell receptor beta chains were sequenced from one sample in a study of shared clonotypes between healthy human individuals. Generated by immunoSEQ multiplex PCR, the TCRdb table keeps only in-frame clones and is missing some. Among roughly 760,000 clones listed, about 74% were seen once. Sequencing was performed on memory CD4+ T cells sorted from blood. Subset indicated: CD45RA-negative fraction. The receptors here all came from a woman under 40 in good health.

This chain connects TRBV4-1 to TRBJ2-1; 16 positions agree with TRBD2. The V and J ends lost 0 bases and 7 bases, in that order; junction bases with no gene match: 9. The CDR3 runs to 19 residues. Looked up from germline, CDR1 is MGHRA and CDR2 is YSYEKL. CDR3: CASSQERGLAGGPENEQFF. The CDR3, as DNA: TGCGCCAGCAGCCAAGAAAGGGGACTAGCGGGAGGGCCTGAGAATGAGCAGTTCTTC.

V is TRBV28 and J is TRBJ2-7, with 11 bases that match TRBD2. The V and J ends lost 6 bases and 2 bases, in that order; junction bases with no gene match: 15. CDR1 MDHEN and CDR2 SYDVKM come from the germline V gene. The CDR3 is 18 amino acids. CDR3 nucleotide sequence: TGTGCCAGCAGGAGAGGACGTAGCGGGAGGGCCGAAGCCTACGAGCAGTACTTC. It is translated as CASRRGRSGRAEAYEQYF.

The rearrangement links TRBV7-8 to TRBJ2-1, with D tentatively TRBD2 (5 bases). Looked up from germline, CDR1 is SGHVS and CDR2 is FQNEAQ. V gave up 2 bases and J gave up 4 bases, with 6 bases separating them. The CDR3 runs to 13 residues. This CDR3 is CASSLRTYNEQFF. CDR3 coding DNA: TGTGCCAGCAGCTTACGGACTTACAATGAGCAGTTCTTC.

There are a few counts of this clone. The chain has TRBV19 and TRBJ1-5, with D possibly TRBD1 on 6 matching bases. The V gene lost 7 bases and the J gene lost 6 bases, with 16 bases spanning the gap. Looked up from germline, CDR1 is LNHDA and CDR2 is SQIVND (reference sequence). This CDR3 region has 14 residues. CDR3 in amino acids: CASTQDSLTQPQHF. The CDR3 region has the DNA TGTGCCAGTACCCAGGACAGCCTTACTCAGCCCCAGCATTTT.

A single count supports this clone. The rearrangement links TRBV27 to TRBJ2-3; D perhaps matches TRBD1 (5 bases). CDR3 length equals 13 residues. Germline values: CDR1 MNHEY, CDR2 SMNVEV (reference sequence). V was clipped by 2 bases and J by 3 bases, with 6 bases between them. DNA of the CDR3: TGTGCCAGCAGTTTACCAGGGACAGATACGCAGTATTTT. The encoded protein is CASSLPGTDTQYF.

This clone has just one count. The chain employs TRBV27 and TRBJ2-5; D not certain. CDR1 is MNHEY, CDR2 SMNVEV, per germline (reference sequence). The CDR3 runs 13 residues. V dropped 6 bases and J dropped 5 bases, with 13 bases sitting between them. CDR3 region: CASSPPRRETQYF. The CDR3 bases are TGTGCCAGCAGCCCACCCCGCCGGGAGACCCAGTACTTC.

The V call is TRBV5-8, the J call TRBJ2-3, with 9 positions matching TRBD2. The ends lost 0 bases at V and 7 bases at J; junction bases unmatched: 12. The germline CDR1 and CDR2 sequences are SGHTS and YDEGEE. The CDR3 length is 17 residues. The CDR3 DNA sequence: TGTGCCAGCAGCTTGGCCGTGGCTAGCGGGATGAGGAATACGCAGTATTTT. Translated, it gives CASSLAVASGMRNTQYF. Using reference TRBV5-8 and TRBJ2-3 for the parts outside the CDR3, the full variable domain is EAGVTQSPTHLIKTRGQQATLRCSPISGHTSVYWYQQALGLGLQFLLWYDEGEERNRGNFPPRFSGRQFPNYSSELNVNALELEDSALYLCASSLAVASGMRNTQYFGPGTRLTVL.

The genes are TRBV7-6 and TRBJ2-5; 9 bases line up with TRBD2. CDR3 length equals 18 residues. The junction had 18 bases not matched to a gene; V was cut back by 5 bases and J by 5 bases. The germline CDR1 and CDR2 sequences are SGHVS and FNYEAQ. CDR3 bases: TGTGCCAGCAGCCGAGCCCGGCTAGCGGGGTCTAGAGAGGAGACCCAGTACTTC. This sequence encodes CASSRARLAGSREETQYF.

This clone was counted between two and nine times. The sample holds other DNA sequences that translate to the same CDR3. The CDR3 reads CASSHGTGGTGELFF. CDR3 DNA sequence: TGCGCCAGCAGCCACGGGACAGGGGGGACCGGGGAGCTGTTTTTT. This chain links TRBV5-1 with TRBJ2-2, with TRBD1 matching 11 bases. The ends lost 4 bases at V and 5 bases at J; junction bases unmatched: 4. This CDR3 spans 15 amino acids. Germline CDR1 reads SGHRS; CDR2 reads YFSETQ.

This rearrangement joins TRBV5-1 to TRBJ2-3; D unclear. The germline V and J ends were trimmed by 3 bases and 0 bases, with 5 bases remaining between them. Looked up from germline, CDR1 is SGHRS and CDR2 is YFSETQ. The CDR3 has 13 amino acids. The CDR3 DNA is TGCGCCAGCAGCTCCTTCAGCACAGATACGCAGTATTTT. This sequence encodes CASSSFSTDTQYF. Full variable domain (remainder filled in from reference TRBV5-1 and TRBJ2-3): KAGVTQTPRYLIKTRGQQVTLSCSPISGHRSVSWYQQTPGQGLQFLFEYFSETQRNKGNFPGRFSGRQFSNSRSEMNVSTLELGDSALYLCASSSFSTDTQYFGPGTRLTVL.

The rearrangement links TRBV2 to TRBJ2-1; D possibly matches TRBD1 or TRBD2 (5 bases each). The CDR3 length is 14 residues. Looked up from germline, CDR1 is SNHLY and CDR2 is FYNNEI. V dropped 7 bases and J dropped 0 bases, with 10 bases sitting between them. The CDR3 DNA is TGTGCCAGCACTTGGGACCACTCCTACAATGAGCAGTTCTTC. This sequence encodes CASTWDHSYNEQFF. Complete variable domain (other parts from reference TRBV2 and TRBJ2-1): EPEVTQTPSHQVTQMGQEVILRCVPISNHLYFYWYRQILGQKVEFLVSFYNNEISEKSEIFDDQFSVERPDGSNFTLKIRSTKLEDSAMYFCASTWDHSYNEQFFGPGTRLTVL.

This chain joins TRBV6-1 and TRBJ1-5; the match to TRBD1 covers 7 bases. CDR3 size: 14 residues. The J segment lost 9 bases and the V segment lost 5 bases, leaving 10 bases of the junction unmatched. Germline values: CDR1 MNHNS, CDR2 SASEGT. Here the CDR3 DNA reads TGTGCCAGCAGTAGGAGGGACAGCCCAAGGCCCCAGCATTTT. Translated: CASSRRDSPRPQHF.

The rearrangement joins TRBV10-3 to TRBJ2-1, with 13 positions matching TRBD2. V gave up 7 bases and J gave up 5 bases; unmatched junction bases: 5. The CDR3 totals 15 residues. Germline V CDR1 and CDR2: ENHRY, SYGVKD. The CDR3: CAIKRTSGRNNEQFF. CDR3 bases: TGTGCCATCAAACGGACTAGCGGGAGAAACAATGAGCAGTTCTTC.

The V gene is TRBV7-9, the J gene TRBJ2-2; 10 bases map to TRBD1. Germline V lookup: CDR1 SEHNR, CDR2 FQNEAQ (reference sequence). There are 16 residues in the CDR3. The V segment lost 5 bases and the J segment 2 bases; nucleotides outside the gene matches: 5. As DNA, the CDR3 is TGTGCCAGCAGCGCCGGGACAGGGGACAACACCGGGGAGCTGTTTTTT. This translates into CASSAGTGDNTGELFF. Looking up the rest from reference TRBV7-9 and TRBJ2-2 gives the full variable domain: DTGVSQNPRHKITKRGQNVTFRCDPISEHNRLYWYRQTLGQGPEFLTYFQNEAQLEKSRLLSDRFSAERPKGSFSTLEIQRTEQGDSAMYLCASSAGTGDNTGELFFGEGSRLTVL.

In the case of this clone: The sample carries other DNA sequences with the same CDR3. The chain recombines TRBV19 with TRBJ1-4, with D hard to call. The CDR3 runs 13 residues. Germline-derived CDR1 and CDR2 are LNHDA and SQIVND (reference sequence). V gave up 6 bases and J gave up 0 bases, with 5 bases separating them. The DNA of the CDR3 is TGTGCCAGTAGGAGGGCAACTAATGAAAAACTGTTTTTT. Protein: CASRRATNEKLFF.

This rearrangement joins TRBV7-2 to TRBJ2-3; D tentatively reads TRBD1 or TRBD2 (6 bases each). The germline V gene encodes CDR1 SGHTA and CDR2 FQGNSA. V was pared by 8 bases and J by 6 bases, with 18 bases between. The CDR3 spans 14 residues. This CDR3 reads CASRRSGASDTQYF. The DNA of the CDR3 is TGTGCCAGCCGACGGTCGGGGGCATCGGATACGCAGTATTTT.

The chain joins TRBV6-1 to TRBJ1-2, with a possible D match to TRBD1 (5 bases). Trimming took off 4 bases at V and 4 bases at J, with 16 bases between the two ends. There are 15 residues in the CDR3. The germline gives CDR1 MNHNS, CDR2 SASEGT. Written as DNA, the CDR3 is TGTGCCAGCAGTGCAAAAACAGGTTTCGGCTATGGCTACACCTTC. This translates into CASSAKTGFGYGYTF.

This sequence joins TRBV2 and TRBJ2-1; tentatively, D is TRBD2 (5 bases). The CDR3 runs 13 residues. Between the trimmed V and J ends, which lost 7 bases and 6 bases, there was a span of 13 bases. The germline V gene encodes CDR1 SNHLY and CDR2 FYNNEI. The CDR3 bases are TGTGCCAGCAACGAACTAGTGGGCAATGAGCAGTTCTTC. Translation gives CASNELVGNEQFF.

The chain combines TRBV11-1 with TRBJ2-3; the match to TRBD2 covers 13 bases. The CDR3 runs 16 residues. Trimming cost V 0 bases and J 6 bases; bases outside gene matches: 3. The V gene's germline CDR1 is SGHAT and CDR2 FQDESV (reference sequence). As DNA, the CDR3 is TGTGCCAGCAGCTTAGCCCCGGGACTAGCGGGGGATACGCAGTATTTT. Protein sequence: CASSLAPGLAGDTQYF. The variable domain in full, completed from reference TRBV11-1 and TRBJ2-3, reads EAEVAQSPRYKITEKSQAVAFWCDPISGHATLYWYRQILGQGPELLVQFQDESVVDDSQLPKDRFSAERLKGVDSTLKIQPAELGDSAMYLCASSLAPGLAGDTQYFGPGTRLTVL.

The chain links TRBV25-1 to TRBJ2-5, with 8 bases aligning to TRBD1. The germline CDR1 and CDR2 sequences are MGHDK and SYGVNS. The CDR3 contains 15 residues. Germline trimming cut 3 bases from V and 5 bases from J; bases unmatched to any gene: 8. Written as DNA, the CDR3 is TGTGCCAGCAGTGACAGGACAGGGCCGCGGGAGACCCAGTACTTC. Protein sequence: CASSDRTGPRETQYF.

The chain has TRBV18 and TRBJ2-3; 11 bases are shared with TRBD1. From germline, CDR1 is KGHSH and CDR2 LQKENI. The CDR3 sequence is 15 residues long. J lost 4 bases, V lost 5 bases, and 5 bases had no gene match. In DNA, the CDR3 is TGTGCCAGCTCAACCGGGACAGGGGGACCAGATACGCAGTATTTT. Protein: CASSTGTGGPDTQYF.

The chain carries TRBV18 and TRBJ2-2; tentative D call: TRBD2 (5 bases). This CDR3 region has 15 residues. The germline V and J ends were trimmed by 3 bases and 2 bases, with 10 bases remaining between them. The V gene's germline CDR1 is KGHSH and CDR2 LQKENI. The CDR3 bases are TGTGCCAGCTCACCCTGGAGGCCTAACACCGGGGAGCTGTTTTTT. Residues: CASSPWRPNTGELFF. Drawing the rest from reference TRBV18 and TRBJ2-2, the complete variable domain is NAGVMQNPRHLVRRRGQEARLRCSPMKGHSHVYWYRQLPEEGLKFMVYLQKENIIDESGMPKERFSAEFPKEGPSILRIQQVVRGDSAAYFCASSPWRPNTGELFFGEGSRLTVL.

This chain uses TRBV6-5 with TRBJ2-3; D might be TRBD1 (5 bases). The CDR3 is 14 residues long. Looked up from germline, CDR1 is MNHEY and CDR2 is SVGAGI. V was cut by 8 bases and J by 2 bases, with 14 bases left in between. The CDR3 nucleotides read TGTGCCAGCTCCAGGGCACAGAACACAGATACGCAGTATTTT. This codes for CASSRAQNTDTQYF.

The V call is TRBV4-1, the J call TRBJ2-5; 11 nucleotides match TRBD1. The germline gives CDR1 MGHRA, CDR2 YSYEKL. This CDR3 comprises 16 residues. The trim removed 3 bases at V and 2 bases at J, leaving 5 bases unmatched. The CDR3 nucleotides read TGCGCCAGCAGCCACGGACAGGGGGCTCTGCAAGAGACCCAGTACTTC. Translating gives CASSHGQGALQETQYF.

The chain uses TRBV18 and TRBJ1-2; 7 bases are a match to TRBD1. V gave up 3 bases and J gave up 2 bases; unmatched junction bases: 3. Germline V CDR1 and CDR2: KGHSH, LQKENI. This CDR3 contains 14 residues. CDR3 loop: CASSPGQENYGYTF. In DNA, the CDR3 is TGTGCCAGCTCACCCGGACAGGAGAACTATGGCTACACCTTC.